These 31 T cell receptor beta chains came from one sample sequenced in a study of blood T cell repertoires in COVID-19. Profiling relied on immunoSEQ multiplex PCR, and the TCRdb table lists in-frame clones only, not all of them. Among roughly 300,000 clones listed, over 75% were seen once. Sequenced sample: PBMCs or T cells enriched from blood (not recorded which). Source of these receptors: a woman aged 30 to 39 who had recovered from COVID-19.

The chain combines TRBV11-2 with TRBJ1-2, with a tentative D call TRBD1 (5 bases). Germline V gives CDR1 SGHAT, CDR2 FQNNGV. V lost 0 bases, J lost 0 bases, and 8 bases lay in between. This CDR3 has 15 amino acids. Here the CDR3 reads CASSLDQGANYGYTF. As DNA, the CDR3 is TGTGCCAGCAGCTTAGATCAAGGGGCTAACTATGGCTACACCTTC. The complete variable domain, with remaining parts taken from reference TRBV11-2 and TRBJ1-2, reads EAGVAQSPRYKIIEKRQSVAFWCNPISGHATLYWYQQILGQGPKLLIQFQNNGVVDDSQLPKDRFSAERLKGVDSTLKIQPAKLEDSAVYLCASSLDQGANYGYTFGSGTRLTVV.

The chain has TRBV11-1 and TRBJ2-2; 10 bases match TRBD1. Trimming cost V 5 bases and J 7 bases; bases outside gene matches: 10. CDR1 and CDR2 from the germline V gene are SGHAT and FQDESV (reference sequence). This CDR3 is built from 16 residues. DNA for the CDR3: TGTGCCAGCAGCCTTGGACAGGGGGGGTTGATCGGGGAGCTGTTTTTT. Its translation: CASSLGQGGLIGELFF. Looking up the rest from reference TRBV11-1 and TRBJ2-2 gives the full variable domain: EAEVAQSPRYKITEKSQAVAFWCDPISGHATLYWYRQILGQGPELLVQFQDESVVDDSQLPKDRFSAERLKGVDSTLKIQPAELGDSAMYLCASSLGQGGLIGELFFGEGSRLTVL.

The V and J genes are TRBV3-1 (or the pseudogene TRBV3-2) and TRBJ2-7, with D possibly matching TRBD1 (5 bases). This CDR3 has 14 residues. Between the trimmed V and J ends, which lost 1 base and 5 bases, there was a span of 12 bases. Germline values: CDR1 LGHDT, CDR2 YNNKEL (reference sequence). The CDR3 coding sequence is TGTGCCAGCAGCCAAGTTGTAGGACAACACGAGCAGTACTTC. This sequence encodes CASSQVVGQHEQYF.

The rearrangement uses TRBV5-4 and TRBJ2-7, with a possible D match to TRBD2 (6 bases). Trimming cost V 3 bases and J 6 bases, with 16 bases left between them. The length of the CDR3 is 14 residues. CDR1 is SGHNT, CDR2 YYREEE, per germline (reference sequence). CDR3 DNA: TGTGCCAGCAGCTACGCCGGGACTCTTCGCGAGCAGTACTTC. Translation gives CASSYAGTLREQYF.

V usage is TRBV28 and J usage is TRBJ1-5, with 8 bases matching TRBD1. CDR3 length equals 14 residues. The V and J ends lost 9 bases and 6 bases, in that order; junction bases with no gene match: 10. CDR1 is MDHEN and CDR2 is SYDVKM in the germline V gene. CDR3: CASEGQGEGQPQHF. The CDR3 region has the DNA TGTGCCAGTGAAGGACAGGGTGAGGGTCAGCCCCAGCATTTT.

The CDR3 spells CASGGTGNQPQHF. The CDR3 nucleotides are TGTGCCAGTGGAGGGACGGGTAATCAGCCCCAGCATTTT. The genes are TRBV19 and TRBJ1-5, with a weak D call TRBD1 (5 bases). From germline, CDR1 is LNHDA and CDR2 SQIVND (reference sequence). Trimming removed 8 bases from V and 4 bases from J, with 12 bases in between. The CDR3 is 13 amino acids. The variable domain in full, with the rest retrieved from reference TRBV19 and TRBJ1-5, is DGGITQSPKYLFRKEGQNVTLSCEQNLNHDAMYWYRQDPGQGLRLIYYSQIVNDFQKGDIAEGYSVSREKKESFPLTVTSAQKNPTAFYLCASGGTGNQPQHFGDGTRLSIL.

CDR3 amino acids: CASSLWGGCSSYNSPLHF. CDR3 sequence (DNA): TGTGCCAGCAGCCTTTGGGGGGGTTGCAGCTCCTATAATTCACCCCTCCACTTT. V is TRBV3-1 (or the pseudogene TRBV3-2) and J is TRBJ1-6; possible D gene TRBD1, 5 bases. Germline CDR1 reads LGHDT; CDR2 reads YNNKEL (reference sequence). Trimming removed 4 bases at V and 0 bases at J, with 16 bases between. The CDR3 contains 18 residues.

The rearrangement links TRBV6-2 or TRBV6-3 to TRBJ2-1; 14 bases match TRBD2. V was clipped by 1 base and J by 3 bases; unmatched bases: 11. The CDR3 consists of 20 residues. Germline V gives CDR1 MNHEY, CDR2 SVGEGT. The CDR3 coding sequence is TGTGCCAGCAGTTACTTAGCCGGGACTAGCGGGGGTGGGGTCTACAATGAGCAGTTCTTC. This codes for CASSYLAGTSGGGVYNEQFF.

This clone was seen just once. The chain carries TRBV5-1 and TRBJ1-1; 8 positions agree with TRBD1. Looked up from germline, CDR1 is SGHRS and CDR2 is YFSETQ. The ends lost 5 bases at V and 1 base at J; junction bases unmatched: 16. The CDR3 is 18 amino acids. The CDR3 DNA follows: TGCGCCAGCAGTCCCGATTTGGGACAGGTGATACCGAACACTGAAGCTTTCTTT. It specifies CASSPDLGQVIPNTEAFF.

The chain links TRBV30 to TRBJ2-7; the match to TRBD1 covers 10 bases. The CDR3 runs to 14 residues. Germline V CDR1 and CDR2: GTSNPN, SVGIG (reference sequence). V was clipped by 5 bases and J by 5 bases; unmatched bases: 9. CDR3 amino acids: CAWALGTGVHEQYF. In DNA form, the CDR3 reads TGTGCCTGGGCTCTCGGGACAGGGGTGCACGAGCAGTACTTC.

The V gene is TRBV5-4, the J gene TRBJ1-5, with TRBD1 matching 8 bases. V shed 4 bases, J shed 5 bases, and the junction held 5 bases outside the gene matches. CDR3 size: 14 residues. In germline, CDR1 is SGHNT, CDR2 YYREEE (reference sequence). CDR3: CASSPGQGDQPQHF. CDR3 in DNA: TGTGCCAGCAGCCCCGGACAGGGCGATCAGCCCCAGCATTTT. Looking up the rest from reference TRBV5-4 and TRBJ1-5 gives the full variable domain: ETGVTQSPTHLIKTRGQQVTLRCSSQSGHNTVSWYQQALGQGPQFIFQYYREEENGRGNFPPRFSGLQFPNYSSELNVNALELDDSALYLCASSPGQGDQPQHFGDGTRLSIL.

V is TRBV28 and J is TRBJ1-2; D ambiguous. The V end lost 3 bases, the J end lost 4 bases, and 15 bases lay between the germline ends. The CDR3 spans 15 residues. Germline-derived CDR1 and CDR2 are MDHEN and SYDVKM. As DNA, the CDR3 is TGTGCCAGCAGTTTTTTTCAGCCGCGCGGCTATGGCTACACCTTC. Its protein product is CASSFFQPRGYGYTF.

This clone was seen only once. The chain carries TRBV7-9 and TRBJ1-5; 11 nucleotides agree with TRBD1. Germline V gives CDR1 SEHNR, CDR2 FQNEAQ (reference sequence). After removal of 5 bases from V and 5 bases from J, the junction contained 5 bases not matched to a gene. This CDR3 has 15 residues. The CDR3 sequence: CASSTGQGADQPQHF. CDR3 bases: TGTGCCAGCAGCACAGGACAGGGGGCCGATCAGCCCCAGCATTTT. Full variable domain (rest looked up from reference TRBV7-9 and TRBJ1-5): DTGVSQNPRHKITKRGQNVTFRCDPISEHNRLYWYRQTLGQGPEFLTYFQNEAQLEKSRLLSDRFSAERPKGSFSTLEIQRTEQGDSAMYLCASSTGQGADQPQHFGDGTRLSIL.

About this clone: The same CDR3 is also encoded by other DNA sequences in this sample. The CDR3 reads CAWSVQGDQPQHF. Written as DNA, the CDR3 is TGTGCCTGGAGTGTTCAGGGTGACCAGCCCCAGCATTTT. V and J are TRBV30 and TRBJ1-5; TRBD1 is a possible D gene (5 bases). Germline CDR1 is GTSNPN and CDR2 is SVGIG (reference sequence). This CDR3 is built from 13 residues. V was pared by 0 bases and J by 7 bases, with 10 bases between. Supplemented by reference TRBV30 and TRBJ1-5, the full variable domain reads SQTIHQWPATLVQPVGSPLSLECTVEGTSNPNLYWYRQAAGRGLQLLFYSVGIGQISSEVPQNLSASRPQDRQFILSSKKLLLSDSGFYLCAWSVQGDQPQHFGDGTRLSIL.

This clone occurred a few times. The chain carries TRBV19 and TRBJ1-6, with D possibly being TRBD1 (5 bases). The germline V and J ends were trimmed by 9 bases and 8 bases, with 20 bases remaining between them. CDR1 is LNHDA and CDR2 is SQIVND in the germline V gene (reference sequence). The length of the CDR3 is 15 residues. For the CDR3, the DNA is TGTGCCAGCGCCAACGGTGGGGGGGAGTATTCACCCCTCCACTTT. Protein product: CASANGGGEYSPLHF.

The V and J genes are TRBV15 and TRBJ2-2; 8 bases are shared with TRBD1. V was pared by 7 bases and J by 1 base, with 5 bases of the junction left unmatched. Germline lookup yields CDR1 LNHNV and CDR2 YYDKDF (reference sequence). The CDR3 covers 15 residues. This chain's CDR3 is CATKWTGKNTGELFF. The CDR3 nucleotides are TGTGCCACCAAGTGGACAGGGAAGAACACCGGGGAGCTGTTTTTT.

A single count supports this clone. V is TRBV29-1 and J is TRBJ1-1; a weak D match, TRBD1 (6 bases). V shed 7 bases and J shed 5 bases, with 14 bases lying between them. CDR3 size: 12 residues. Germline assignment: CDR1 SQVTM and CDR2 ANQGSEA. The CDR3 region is CSEGTDRTEAFF. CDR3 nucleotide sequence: TGCAGCGAGGGGACCGACAGGACTGAAGCTTTCTTT. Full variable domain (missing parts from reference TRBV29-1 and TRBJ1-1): SAVISQKPSRDICQRGTSLTIQCQVDSQVTMMFWYRQQPGQSLTLIATANQGSEATYESGFVIDKFPISRPNLTFSTLTVSNMSPEDSSIYLCSEGTDRTEAFFGQGTRLTVV.

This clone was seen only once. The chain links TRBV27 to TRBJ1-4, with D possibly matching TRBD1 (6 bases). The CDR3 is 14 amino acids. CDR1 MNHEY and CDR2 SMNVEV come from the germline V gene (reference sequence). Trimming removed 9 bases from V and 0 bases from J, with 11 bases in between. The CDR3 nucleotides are TGTGCCAGTAAACAGGGATCAACTAATGAAAAACTGTTTTTT. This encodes CASKQGSTNEKLFF.

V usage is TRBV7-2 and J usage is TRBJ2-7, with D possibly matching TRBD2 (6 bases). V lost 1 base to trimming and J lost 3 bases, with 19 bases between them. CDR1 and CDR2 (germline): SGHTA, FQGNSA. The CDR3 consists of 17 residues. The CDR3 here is CASSLGRRRGSYYEQYF. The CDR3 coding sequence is TGTGCCAGCAGCTTAGGTCGCCGACGGGGGTCATACTACGAGCAGTACTTC.

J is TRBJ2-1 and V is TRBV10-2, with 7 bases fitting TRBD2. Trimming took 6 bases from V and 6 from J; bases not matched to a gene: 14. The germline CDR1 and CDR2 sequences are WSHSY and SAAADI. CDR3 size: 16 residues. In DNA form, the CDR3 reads TGCGCCAGCAGCGCCAGCGGGATCTTTCCCTCCAATGAGCAGTTCTTC. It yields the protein CASSASGIFPSNEQFF.

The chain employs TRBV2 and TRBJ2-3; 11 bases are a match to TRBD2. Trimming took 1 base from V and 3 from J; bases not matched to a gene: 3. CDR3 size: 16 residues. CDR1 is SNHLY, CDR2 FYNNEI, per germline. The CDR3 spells CASSEGLAGGTDTQYF. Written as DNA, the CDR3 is TGTGCCAGCAGTGAAGGCCTAGCGGGGGGAACAGATACGCAGTATTTT.

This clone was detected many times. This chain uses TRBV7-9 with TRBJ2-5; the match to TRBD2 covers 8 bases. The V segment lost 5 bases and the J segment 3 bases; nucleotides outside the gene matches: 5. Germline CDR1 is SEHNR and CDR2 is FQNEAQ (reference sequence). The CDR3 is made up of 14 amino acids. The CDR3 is CASSAGGDEETQYF. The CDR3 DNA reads TGTGCCAGCAGCGCGGGGGGTGATGAAGAGACCCAGTACTTC.

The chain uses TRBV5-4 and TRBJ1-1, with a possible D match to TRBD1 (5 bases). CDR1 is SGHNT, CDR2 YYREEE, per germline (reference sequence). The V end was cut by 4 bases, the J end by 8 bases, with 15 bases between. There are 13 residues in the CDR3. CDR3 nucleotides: TGTGCCAGCAGCCCGGGGGGGGAGAGGGAAGCTTTCTTT. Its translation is CASSPGGEREAFF.

The CDR3 DNA is TGTGCCAGCAGCTTGGGGCGGGGAGAATCCTACGAGCAGTACTTC. Its protein product is CASSLGRGESYEQYF. The chain carries TRBV5-4 and TRBJ2-7, with D possibly TRBD2 on 6 matching bases. This CDR3 spans 15 amino acids. Trimming cost V 0 bases and J 1 base, with 11 bases left between them. Germline V CDR1 and CDR2: SGHNT, YYREEE (reference sequence).

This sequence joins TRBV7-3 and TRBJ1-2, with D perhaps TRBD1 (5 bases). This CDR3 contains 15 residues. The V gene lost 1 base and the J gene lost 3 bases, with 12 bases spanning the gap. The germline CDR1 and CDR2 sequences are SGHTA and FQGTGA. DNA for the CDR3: TGTGCCAGCAGCTTAAACGGGGGGATGGACTATGGCTACACCTTC. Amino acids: CASSLNGGMDYGYTF.

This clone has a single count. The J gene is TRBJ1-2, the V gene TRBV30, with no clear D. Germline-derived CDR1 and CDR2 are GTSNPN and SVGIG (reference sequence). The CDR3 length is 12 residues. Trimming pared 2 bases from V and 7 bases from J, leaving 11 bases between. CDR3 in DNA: TGTGCCTGGAGTTGGTTTGTCGGTGGCTACACCTTC. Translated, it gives CAWSWFVGGYTF.

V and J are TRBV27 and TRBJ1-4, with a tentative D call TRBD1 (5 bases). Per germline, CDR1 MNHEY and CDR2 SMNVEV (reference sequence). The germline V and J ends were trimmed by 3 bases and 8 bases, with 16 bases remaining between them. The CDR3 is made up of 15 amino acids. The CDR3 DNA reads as TGTGCCAGCAGTTTTCTCGGGGGGTATCGAGAAAAACTGTTTTTT. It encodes CASSFLGGYREKLFF.

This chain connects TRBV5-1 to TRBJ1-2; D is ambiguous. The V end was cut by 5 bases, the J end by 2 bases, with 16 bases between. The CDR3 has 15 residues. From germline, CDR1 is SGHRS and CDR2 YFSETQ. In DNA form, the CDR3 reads TGCGCCAGCAGAGAGACACAACAACCCAACTATGGCTACACCTTC. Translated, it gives CASRETQQPNYGYTF.

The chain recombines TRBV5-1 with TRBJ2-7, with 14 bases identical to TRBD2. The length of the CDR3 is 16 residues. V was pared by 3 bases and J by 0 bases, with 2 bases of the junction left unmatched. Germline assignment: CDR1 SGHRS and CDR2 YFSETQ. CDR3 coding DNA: TGCGCCAGCAGCTCGGGGACTAGCGGGAGCTCCTACGAGCAGTACTTC. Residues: CASSSGTSGSSYEQYF.

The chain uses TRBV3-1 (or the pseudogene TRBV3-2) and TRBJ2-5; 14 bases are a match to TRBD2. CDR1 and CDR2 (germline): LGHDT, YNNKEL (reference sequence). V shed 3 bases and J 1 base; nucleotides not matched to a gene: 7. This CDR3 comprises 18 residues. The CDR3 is CASSQGLAGAGVQETQYF. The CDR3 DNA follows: TGTGCCAGCAGCCAGGGACTAGCGGGGGCCGGGGTCCAAGAGACCCAGTACTTC.

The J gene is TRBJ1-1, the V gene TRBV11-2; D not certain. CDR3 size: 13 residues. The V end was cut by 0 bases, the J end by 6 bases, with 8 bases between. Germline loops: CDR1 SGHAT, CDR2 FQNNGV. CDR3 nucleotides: TGTGCCAGCAGCTTAGAGGCCCTAGCTGAAGCTTTCTTT. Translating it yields CASSLEALAEAFF.